This T cell receptor beta chain was profiled in a study of blood T cell repertoires in COVID-19. Background on the study: T cells, B-cell-depleted T cells, or PBMCs provided the cDNA or gDNA that served as material.

Method: immunoSEQ multiplex PCR; TCRdb's copy keeps in-frame clones and lacks some. The repertoire holds tens of thousands of clones, with more than 65% as singletons. The CDR3 totals 16 residues. V lost 3 bases, J lost 5 bases, and 3 bases stayed unmatched. Germline lookup yields CDR1 KGHDR and CDR2 SFDVKD. The specimen sequenced was peripheral blood. This receptor was identified in a woman aged 45-60 years with acute or convalescent COVID-19. The chain links TRBV24-1 to TRBJ2-1; 13 positions agree with TRBD2. This CDR3 reads CATSDPGTSGDNEQFF. For the CDR3, the DNA is TGTGCCACCAGTGATCCCGGGACTAGCGGGGACAATGAGCAGTTCTTC.